One and the same sample provided the 10 T cell receptor beta chains below, sequenced in a study of CD8 T cells in ankylosing spondylitis. MiXCR, run by TCRdb on the 5' RACE reads, gives a single entry per CDR3 protein. The sample has 180,000 or so distinct CDR3 sequences; under 14% are singletons. Source material: blood, either unsorted or a sorted T cell fraction (not recorded which). These receptors all stem from a male donor with ankylosing spondylitis or in good health (not recorded which).

This clonotype was counted many times. The CDR3 DNA follows: TGTGCCAGCAGTGTGACTAGCGGGACCGGGGAGCTGTTTTTT. This codes for CASSVTSGTGELFF. J is TRBJ2-2 and V is TRBV2, with 10 bases fitting TRBD2. With V trimmed by 4 bases and J by 5 bases, 1 base remained unmatched. The CDR3 loop spans 14 amino acids. Germline lookup yields CDR1 SNHLY and CDR2 FYNNEI.

This clonotype occurred many times. J is TRBJ2-1 and V is TRBV27, with TRBD2 matching 9 bases. The V gene's germline CDR1 is MNHEY and CDR2 SMNVEV (reference sequence). This CDR3 spans 16 amino acids. Trimming at V came to 2 bases and at J to 6 bases, leaving 8 bases not matched to a gene. The CDR3 here is CASSLIASGIVNEQFF. The CDR3 DNA is TGTGCCAGCAGTTTAATCGCTAGCGGGATTGTCAATGAGCAGTTCTTC.

This clonotype was detected a few times. The chain employs TRBV7-6 and TRBJ2-1; TRBD2 aligns across 14 bases. The germline V gene encodes CDR1 SGHVS and CDR2 FNYEAQ. V lost 5 bases to trimming and J lost 3 bases; unmatched junction nucleotides: 6. The CDR3 has 17 amino acids. The DNA of the CDR3 is TGTGCCAGCAGCCTGACTAGCGGGAGGGCCCACTACAATGAGCAGTTCTTC. The encoded protein is CASSLTSGRAHYNEQFF.

This clonotype appeared many times. The chain couples TRBV20-1 to TRBJ1-2; D not resolved. Germline V gene data show CDR1 as DFQATT and CDR2 as SNEGSKA (reference sequence). The germline V and J ends were trimmed by 6 bases and 8 bases, with 19 bases remaining between them. This CDR3 has 13 amino acids. The CDR3 bases are TGCAGTGCCGACCCGGGCCCATCGGGCGGCTACACCTTC. Protein product: CSADPGPSGGYTF.

The CDR3 sequence is CASSPTSGRIETQYF. DNA of the CDR3: TGTGCCAGCAGCCCGACTAGCGGGAGAATCGAGACCCAGTACTTC. This chain joins TRBV7-7 and TRBJ2-5; 12 nucleotides align to TRBD2. The length of the CDR3 is 15 residues. Germline CDR1 and CDR2: SSHAT and FNYEAQ (reference sequence). V was clipped by 5 bases and J by 5 bases; unmatched bases: 6.

This clonotype was picked up many times. The chain uses TRBV14 and TRBJ1-2, with a tentative D call TRBD1 (5 bases). The CDR3 totals 13 residues. Looked up from germline, CDR1 is SGHDN and CDR2 is FVKESK. Trimming cost V 4 bases and J 3 bases, with 9 bases left between them. The CDR3 DNA reads TGTGCCAGCAGCCCCGCGGGACACTATGGCTACACCTTC. Its protein product is CASSPAGHYGYTF.

This clonotype was detected many times. The V and J genes are TRBV20-1 and TRBJ2-5; TRBD2 aligns across 7 bases. Per the germline V gene, CDR1 is DFQATT and CDR2 is SNEGSKA (reference sequence). CDR3 length equals 16 residues. The junction had 7 bases not matched to a gene; V was cut back by 0 bases and J by 0 bases. The CDR3 loop reads CSARDLLAGYQETQYF. As DNA, the CDR3 is TGCAGTGCTAGAGATTTATTAGCGGGCTACCAAGAGACCCAGTACTTC.

The chain uses TRBV5-1 and TRBJ2-7, with 11 bases fitting TRBD2. The junction had 6 bases not matched to a gene; V was cut back by 4 bases and J by 3 bases. This CDR3 contains 15 residues. From germline, CDR1 is SGHRS and CDR2 YFSETQ. This CDR3 is CASSPIAGGVYEQYF. The CDR3 DNA reads TGCGCCAGCAGCCCTATAGCGGGAGGGGTCTACGAGCAGTACTTC. Together with reference TRBV5-1 and TRBJ2-7, the CDR3 gives the full variable domain: KAGVTQTPRYLIKTRGQQVTLSCSPISGHRSVSWYQQTPGQGLQFLFEYFSETQRNKGNFPGRFSGRQFSNSRSEMNVSTLELGDSALYLCASSPIAGGVYEQYFGPGTRLTVT.

This rearrangement joins TRBV29-1 to TRBJ1-1; 7 bases map to TRBD1. Losses at the gene ends were 5 bases for V and 2 bases for J; bases not matched to a gene: 5. CDR3 size: 13 residues. Germline CDR1 SQVTM, CDR2 ANQGSEA. CDR3 protein: CSVSRTGNTEAFF. CDR3 DNA sequence: TGCAGCGTTTCAAGGACAGGTAACACTGAAGCTTTCTTT.

This clonotype showed up many times. The chain joins TRBV6-1 to TRBJ2-7; D is possibly TRBD2 (6 bases). This CDR3 has 14 amino acids. In germline, CDR1 is MNHNS, CDR2 SASEGT. Trimming took 6 bases from V and 5 from J, leaving 17 bases between them. The DNA of the CDR3 is TGTGCCAGCAGCCGGACTAAAAGTTCAGACGAGCAGTACTTC. Translating it yields CASSRTKSSDEQYF.